This T cell receptor beta chain was captured by sequencing in a study of cytomegalovirus exposure and HLA in healthy donors. Study-level points and caveats: A list of about 180 TCR beta chains associated with cytomegalovirus was given. With further analysis later on, most CMV-associated TCR beta chains appeared HLA-restricted. In a later analysis, TCR beta V- and J-gene trimming was associated with a missense DCLRE1C variant.

The CDR3 totals 15 residues. Germline lookup yields CDR1 SGHAT and CDR2 FQNNGV. V was clipped by 5 bases and J by 6 bases; unmatched bases: 7. The PCR employed 60 Vbeta primers together with 13 Jbeta primers. Authors' methods: Later work found 80 million or so unique TCR beta chains, with some 11 million shared. Assay used: immunoSEQ multiplex PCR; TCRdb lists only in-frame clones, some missing. D and trimming come from the DNA, and the V and J calls and clone size come from that table. The profile covers 100,000 to 150,000 clones, with over 8% appearing a single time and 4.5% to 5.5% taken by the ten largest. The sample holds a few counts of this clone. Antigen: not known.

The source is a man aged 35 to 55 in good health and CMV-seronegative. The sequenced material came from PBMCs. The chain carries TRBV11-2 and TRBJ2-3; 11 bases agree with TRBD2. The CDR3 region has the DNA TGTGCCAGCAGCGGGGCCCTAGCGGGGGGCGATACGCAGTATTTT. This translates into CASSGALAGGDTQYF. Using reference TRBV11-2 and TRBJ2-3 for the parts outside the CDR3, the full variable domain is EAGVAQSPRYKIIEKRQSVAFWCNPISGHATLYWYQQILGQGPKLLIQFQNNGVVDDSQLPKDRFSAERLKGVDSTLKIQPAKLEDSAVYLCASSGALAGGDTQYFGPGTRLTVL.